The sequence of this T cell receptor (beta chain) was determined in a study of cytomegalovirus exposure and HLA in healthy donors listed by TCRdb under 2017. Broadly, across the study: An earlier analysis of roughly 610 of the donors reported 276 Gb of sequence data and around 100 million unique TCR beta sequences obtained from some 200 million T cells. High-throughput TCR immunosequencing, statistical association of individual TCRs with disease status, and machine learning were combined to predict cytomegalovirus infection status. Among the roughly 400 genotyped donors, around 81% belonged to the genetic ancestry cluster associated with self-reported Caucasian donors. Using immunosequencing, the study profiled T cell repertoires from 640 or so subjects and related those repertoires to cytomegalovirus serostatus. Donor age, sex, ethnicity and CMV serostatus were compiled together with the repertoire data. Class I and class II HLA loci were covered by the typing at four-digit resolution. Because of strong linkage in the cohort, five DR-DQ haplotypes were treated as single units for association and clustering. Typing coverage varied by locus: about 620-630 donors for A, B, C, DRB1 and DQB1; roughly 560 for DQA1; 606 for DPA1; approximately 450 for DPB1. A separate validation cohort of approximately 130 different subjects was used in addition to the approximately 700-subject first cohort. In an earlier analysis of roughly 580 of the donors, high-throughput TCR beta sequencing was used to judge whether each TCR beta V gene segment behaved as functional or pseudogenic. Rather than drawing on any new phenotypic data, the later analysis identified candidate immune exposures from TCR beta sequences and the way those sequences occurred across donors. On average, around 230,000 unique TCR beta nucleotide sequences were sequenced per donor among 398 genotyped donors of the cohort, with 15% to 20% of those sequences being non-productive. Genome-wide SNP genotypes for about 65% of the 666 donors were used in a later genetic analysis, which treated that subset as a discovery cohort. An early release that covered some 640 HLA-typed donors contained about 300 gigabases of sequencing data and 75 million to 100 million unique TCR sequences. All discovery cohort repertoires had been generated on a single sequencing platform. To study patterns of TCR occurrence, a later analysis re-analyzed previously published TCR beta repertoires from 666 donors and added high-resolution HLA genotyping. The study was designed to test whether signatures of past pathogen exposure could be identified by cataloging public T cell receptors.

The library came from the immunoSEQ multiplex PCR assay. A mixture of 60 forward primers for TCR Vbeta segments and 13 reverse primers for TCR Jbeta segments was used in the multiplex PCR. A multiplex PCR assay on genomic DNA amplified the CDR3 region of rearranged TCR beta genes. The amplified TCR beta libraries were sequenced on the Illumina HiSeq System as 87-base-pair reads. Per the original workflow: A later analysis tallied approximately 87 million unique TCR beta chains across the 600 to 700 repertoires, and around 9.9 million of those chains were shared by two or more donors. Raw reads were error-corrected and collapsed into unique sequences with a nearest-neighbor algorithm that merged closely related sequences to remove PCR and sequencing errors. CDR3 sequences were aligned to IMGT reference sequences to assign V, D and J gene segments. For a sequence to be retained, a match of at least six nucleotides to both a V gene segment and a J gene segment was required. A rearrangement was called productive if the CDR3 had no stop codons and remained in frame with V and J, and every other rearrangement was called non-productive. Following IMGT convention, CDR3 was defined as the stretch from the second conserved V-encoded cysteine to the conserved J-encoded phenylalanine. Sequences without an unambiguous match to a single V gene segment were excluded from the earlier analysis of over 500 of the donors. An earlier analysis of a few hundred of the donors called V segments functional above 56.7% productive rearrangements and segregating when the between-donor standard deviation exceeded 5%. A statistical classification framework was built to diagnose cytomegalovirus status from the catalog of TCR beta chain sequences. In a later analysis, V and J genes were assigned by comparing TCR nucleotide sequences against IMGT/GENE-DB human TR gene sequences. A later analysis assigned CDR3 sequences and most-parsimonious VDJ recombination scenarios with the TCRdist pipeline. A later analysis defined each TCR beta chain by its CDR3 amino acid sequence plus V-gene family, and excluded reads lacking a unique V-gene family. A later analysis removed roughly 590 highly shared, low-generation-probability nucleotide sequences to deal with suspected cross-contamination and a sequencing artifact. A later analysis calculated a clonal expansion index for each public chain from normalized within-repertoire ranks of inferred template counts. In a later analysis, generation probabilities were computed with a VDJ recombination model fitted to out-of-frame rearrangements, and the resulting probabilities were checked against IGoR. In a later analysis, hypergeometric tests were used to score TCR-TCR, TCR-HLA and TCR-CMV co-occurrence, with a repertoire-size bias correction applied to TCR pairs. In a later analysis, false discovery rates were estimated by permuting HLA or CMV assignments 20 times. A later analysis grouped co-occurring TCRs with DBSCAN, adding TCRdist sequence similarity when clustering within HLA-allele-positive subsets. Repertoires with fewer than 30,000 or more than 120,000 public chains were left out of co-occurrence clustering, as were about 5 repertoires with anomalous nucleotide sharing. The immuneACCESS repertoire file appears here via TCRdb, limited to in-frame rearrangements. These files lack a portion of the clones; in checked studies, under half of the deficit traces to unresolved V genes, and the cause of the others is not known. V, J and clone size are taken as reported in that table, and D and trimming were inferred from the DNA itself. The table for this sample lists about 130,000 clones; about four fifths of them were counted only once. Of the sample, 5.3% is held by the ten largest clones.

The cohort was made up of several hundred healthy bone marrow donors. At the time of sampling, every cohort member was nominally healthy, though immune exposures that went unrecorded were likely present. The donor was CMV seronegative and was included in the group of about 350 seronegative cohort members. A peripheral blood sample was provided by each donor, and peripheral blood mononuclear cells were used for TCR beta sequencing. The Qiagen DNeasy Blood Extraction Kit was used to extract genomic DNA from the blood cell samples. Note on this clone: Its antigen has not been determined. No much larger clone is present one base from it, and per-base qualities are unavailable.

The germline V gene (reference sequence) yields SEHNR for CDR1 and FQNEAQ for CDR2. A distance of 10 bases separates the germline ends of V and J, which lose 1 base and 0 bases respectively. The CDR3 goes from the cysteine to the phenylalanine over 15 residues. Only the CDR3 part of the read is kept: 45 bases, read in frame from the first base. General study outcomes and caveats: Because counts were too low, seventeen rarely observed V segments, including chromosome 9 orphons, were excluded from the earlier analysis of around 640 of the donors. Assigning TCR associations to individual alleles was difficult when HLA alleles, especially DR and DQ, strongly co-occurred. Cytomegalovirus status was reported to be diagnosed by the classifier with high specificity and sensitivity in both the original and validation cohorts. Most TCR sequences were observed very rarely across donors, whereas some public TCRs were present in many individuals. It was suggested by the authors that the approach could potentially be generalized to other disease states and immunological phenotypes. The only immune exposure information available for the cohort was CMV serostatus. Correlated functional status among segregating V segments might reflect linkage disequilibrium, but an unknown experimental factor could not be ruled out. A further reported finding was that TCR beta sequences accurately predicted the HLA-A and HLA-B alleles for most subjects in the first cohort. In this cohort, only TCR beta chains were sequenced, and detectable features were limited by the absence of alpha or paired-chain data. In vitro tests confirmed that three of the cytomegalovirus-associated TCR beta chains recognize cytomegalovirus antigens. Roughly uniform sequencing depth across donors was assumed in presence/absence analyses, although this assumption may not hold. Several of the top co-occurrence clusters appeared to be linked to parvovirus B19, influenza, CMV and Epstein-Barr virus, according to a later analysis. In a later analysis, most CMV-associated TCR beta chains were found to appear HLA-restricted, with HLA associations seemingly driven largely by CMV exposure. A later genetic analysis reported fewer N-insertions in productive TCRs among donors in an Asian-associated ancestry cluster than the roughly 700-donor mean. In a later analysis, HLA-associated TCR beta chains were found to be more clonally expanded and to have lower generation probabilities than equally common non-associated chains. In a later genetic analysis, a missense DCLRE1C variant was associated with V-gene and J-gene trimming of TCR beta chains, and the association was replicated in an independent cohort. A group of highly shared sequence variants was considered likely to be a technical artifact of the sequencing pipeline. Specific HLA alleles were associated with 15,000 to 20,000 TCR beta sequences at a false discovery rate of 0.05 in a later analysis. According to a later analysis, TCR association rates differed among HLA loci, with DRB1 alleles showing the most associated TCRs and HLA-C alleles showing the fewest. A total of 150 to 200 TCR beta chains were listed by the study as associated with cytomegalovirus. Some IMGT-functional V segments, including TRBV6-2 and TRBV6-3, could not be told apart with the 87-base-pair reads, so those segments were excluded. Broadly in line with IMGT annotations, most TCR beta V segments showed up in productive rearrangements about 90% or about 30% of the time in an earlier analysis of roughly 590 of the donors. Because HLA typing was unavailable for some donors at each locus, only the typed subset was used in association tests.

This clonotype was sampled from a man aged 25 to 45 in good health and CMV-seronegative. The sample comprised PBMCs. Rearrangement joined TRBV7-9 to TRBJ2-7, with TRBD2 as a weak D call on 5 bases. The encoded CDR3 is CASSLEGLASYEQYF. The base sequence is TGTGCCAGCAGCTTAGAAGGGCTAGCCTCCTACGAGCAGTACTTC.